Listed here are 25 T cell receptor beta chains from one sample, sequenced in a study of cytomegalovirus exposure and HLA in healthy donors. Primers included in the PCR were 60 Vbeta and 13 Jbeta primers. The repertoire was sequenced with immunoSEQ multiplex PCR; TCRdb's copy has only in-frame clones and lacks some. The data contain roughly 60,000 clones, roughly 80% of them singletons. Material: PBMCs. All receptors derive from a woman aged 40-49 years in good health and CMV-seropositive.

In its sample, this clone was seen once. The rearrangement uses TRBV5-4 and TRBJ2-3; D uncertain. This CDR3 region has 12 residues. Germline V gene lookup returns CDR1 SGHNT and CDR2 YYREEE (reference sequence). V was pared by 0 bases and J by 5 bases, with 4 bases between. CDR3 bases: TGTGCCAGCAGCTTGGCGAGAGATACGCAGTATTTT. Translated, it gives CASSLARDTQYF. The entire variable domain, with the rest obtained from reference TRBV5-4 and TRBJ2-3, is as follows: ETGVTQSPTHLIKTRGQQVTLRCSSQSGHNTVSWYQQALGQGPQFIFQYYREEENGRGNFPPRFSGLQFPNYSSELNVNALELDDSALYLCASSLARDTQYFGPGTRLTVL.

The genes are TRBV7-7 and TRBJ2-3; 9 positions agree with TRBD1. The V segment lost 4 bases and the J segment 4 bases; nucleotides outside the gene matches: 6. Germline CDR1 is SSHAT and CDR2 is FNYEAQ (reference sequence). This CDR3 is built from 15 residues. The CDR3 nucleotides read TGTGCCAGCAGCTCCGGGACAGGGAGGTCAGATACGCAGTATTTT. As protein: CASSSGTGRSDTQYF.

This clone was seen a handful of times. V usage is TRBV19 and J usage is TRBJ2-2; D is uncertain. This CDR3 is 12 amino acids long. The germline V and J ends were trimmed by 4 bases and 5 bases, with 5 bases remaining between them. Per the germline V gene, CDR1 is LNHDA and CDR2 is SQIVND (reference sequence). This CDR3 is CASSTFTGELFF. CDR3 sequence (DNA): TGTGCCAGTAGTACTTTTACCGGGGAGCTGTTTTTT.

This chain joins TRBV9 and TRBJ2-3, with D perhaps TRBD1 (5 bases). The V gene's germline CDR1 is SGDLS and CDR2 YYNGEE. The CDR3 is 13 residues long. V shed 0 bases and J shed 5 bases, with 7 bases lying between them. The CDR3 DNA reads TGTGCCAGCAGCGTAGGGGGCCAAGATACGCAGTATTTT. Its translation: CASSVGGQDTQYF. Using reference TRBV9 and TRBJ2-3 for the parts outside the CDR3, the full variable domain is DSGVTQTPKHLITATGQRVTLRCSPRSGDLSVYWYQQSLDQGLQFLIQYYNGEERAKGNILERFSAQQFPDLHSELNLSSLELGDSALYFCASSVGGQDTQYFGPGTRLTVL.

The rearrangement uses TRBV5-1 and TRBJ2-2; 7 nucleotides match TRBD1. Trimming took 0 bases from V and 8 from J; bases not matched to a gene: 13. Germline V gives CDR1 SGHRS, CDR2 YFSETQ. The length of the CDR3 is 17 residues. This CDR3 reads CASSLGQGSLPSGELFF. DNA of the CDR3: TGCGCCAGCAGCTTGGGACAGGGTTCCCTGCCTTCAGGGGAGCTGTTTTTT.

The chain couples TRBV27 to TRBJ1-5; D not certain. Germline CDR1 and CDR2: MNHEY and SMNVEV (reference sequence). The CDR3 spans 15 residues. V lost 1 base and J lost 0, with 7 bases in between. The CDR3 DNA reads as TGTGCCAGCAGTTTATACTCATATAGCAATCAGCCCCAGCATTTT. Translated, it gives CASSLYSYSNQPQHF.

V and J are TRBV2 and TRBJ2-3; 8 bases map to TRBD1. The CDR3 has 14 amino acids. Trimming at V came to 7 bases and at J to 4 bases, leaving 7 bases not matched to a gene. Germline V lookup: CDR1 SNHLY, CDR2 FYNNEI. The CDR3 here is CASTRDRGSDTQYF. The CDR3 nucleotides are TGTGCCAGCACGCGAGACAGGGGTTCAGATACGCAGTATTTT. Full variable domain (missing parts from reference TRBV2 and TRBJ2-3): EPEVTQTPSHQVTQMGQEVILRCVPISNHLYFYWYRQILGQKVEFLVSFYNNEISEKSEIFDDQFSVERPDGSNFTLKIRSTKLEDSAMYFCASTRDRGSDTQYFGPGTRLTVL.

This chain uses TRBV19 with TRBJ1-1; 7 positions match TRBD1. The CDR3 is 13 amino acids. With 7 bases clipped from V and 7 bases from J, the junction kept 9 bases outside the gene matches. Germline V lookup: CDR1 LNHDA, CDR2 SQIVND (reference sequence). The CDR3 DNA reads TGTGCCAGTACCTCGACAGGGTTCAGTGAAGCTTTCTTT. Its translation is CASTSTGFSEAFF. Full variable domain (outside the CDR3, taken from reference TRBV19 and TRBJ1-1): DGGITQSPKYLFRKEGQNVTLSCEQNLNHDAMYWYRQDPGQGLRLIYYSQIVNDFQKGDIAEGYSVSREKKESFPLTVTSAQKNPTAFYLCASTSTGFSEAFFGQGTRLTVV.

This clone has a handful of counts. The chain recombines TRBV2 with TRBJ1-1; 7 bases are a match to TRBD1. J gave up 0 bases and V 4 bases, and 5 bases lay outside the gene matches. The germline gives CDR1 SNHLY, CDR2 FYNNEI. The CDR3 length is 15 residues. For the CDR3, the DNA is TGTGCCAGCAGTGGGGACAGACCCCTGAACACTGAAGCTTTCTTT. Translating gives CASSGDRPLNTEAFF.

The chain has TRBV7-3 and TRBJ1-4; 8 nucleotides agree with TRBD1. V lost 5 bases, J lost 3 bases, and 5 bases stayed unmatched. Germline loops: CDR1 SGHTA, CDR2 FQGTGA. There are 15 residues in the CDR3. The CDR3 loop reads CASSPQGGANEKLFF. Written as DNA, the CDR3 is TGTGCCAGCAGCCCACAGGGGGGAGCTAATGAAAAACTGTTTTTT.

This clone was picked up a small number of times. The CDR3 is CSTRTSGGDTGELFF. CDR3 bases: TGCAGCACAAGGACTAGCGGGGGGGACACCGGGGAGCTGTTTTTT. The chain joins TRBV29-1 to TRBJ2-2; 15 bases are shared with TRBD2. Trimming took 8 bases from V and 3 from J; bases not matched to a gene: 4. The germline CDR1 and CDR2 sequences are SQVTM and ANQGSEA. The CDR3 has 15 residues.

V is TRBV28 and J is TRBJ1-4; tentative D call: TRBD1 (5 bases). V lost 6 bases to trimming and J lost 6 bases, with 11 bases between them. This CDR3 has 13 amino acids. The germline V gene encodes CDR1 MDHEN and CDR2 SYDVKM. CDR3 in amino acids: CASSKPQDEKLFF. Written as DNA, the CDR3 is TGTGCCAGCAGCAAGCCACAGGATGAAAAACTGTTTTTT.

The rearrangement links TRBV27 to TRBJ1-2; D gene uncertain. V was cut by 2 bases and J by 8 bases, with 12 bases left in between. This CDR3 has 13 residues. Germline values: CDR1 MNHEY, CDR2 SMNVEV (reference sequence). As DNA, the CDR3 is TGTGCCAGCAGTTTAAGGGAGGGTAGGGGCTACACCTTC. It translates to CASSLREGRGYTF.

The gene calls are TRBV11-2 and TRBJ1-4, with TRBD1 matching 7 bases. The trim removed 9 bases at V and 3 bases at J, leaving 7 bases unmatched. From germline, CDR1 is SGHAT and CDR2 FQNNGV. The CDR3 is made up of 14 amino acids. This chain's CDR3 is CASRRGLSNEKLFF. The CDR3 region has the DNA TGTGCCAGTAGGAGGGGGCTGTCTAATGAAAAACTGTTTTTT. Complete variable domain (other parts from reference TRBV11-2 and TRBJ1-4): EAGVAQSPRYKIIEKRQSVAFWCNPISGHATLYWYQQILGQGPKLLIQFQNNGVVDDSQLPKDRFSAERLKGVDSTLKIQPAKLEDSAVYLCASRRGLSNEKLFFGSGTQLSVL.

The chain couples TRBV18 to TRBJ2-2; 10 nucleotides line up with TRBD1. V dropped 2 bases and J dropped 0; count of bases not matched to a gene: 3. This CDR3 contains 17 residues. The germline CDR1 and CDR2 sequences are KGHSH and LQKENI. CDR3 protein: CASSPSGQGTNTGELFF. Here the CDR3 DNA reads TGTGCCAGCTCACCATCGGGACAGGGGACGAACACCGGGGAGCTGTTTTTT.

The DNA of the CDR3 is TGTGCCAGCTCCGCGGCGGGGCCGGGCACCGGGGAGCTGTTTTTT. This gives the protein CASSAAGPGTGELFF. This chain joins TRBV6-5 and TRBJ2-2, with D possibly matching TRBD2 (6 bases). The CDR3 totals 15 residues. From germline, CDR1 is MNHEY and CDR2 SVGAGI. With 8 bases removed from V and 4 bases from J, the gap between germline ends came to 17 bases.

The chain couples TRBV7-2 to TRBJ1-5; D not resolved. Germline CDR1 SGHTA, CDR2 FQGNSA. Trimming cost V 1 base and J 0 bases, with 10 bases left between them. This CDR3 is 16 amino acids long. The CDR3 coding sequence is TGTGCCAGCAGCTTAGAGGCAGGATATAGCAATCAGCCCCAGCATTTT. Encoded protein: CASSLEAGYSNQPQHF.

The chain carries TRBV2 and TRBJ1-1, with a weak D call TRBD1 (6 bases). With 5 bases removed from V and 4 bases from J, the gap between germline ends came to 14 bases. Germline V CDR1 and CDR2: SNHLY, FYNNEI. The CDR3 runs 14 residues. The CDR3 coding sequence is TGTGCCAGCAGTCCTCCCAGAGGGGGCACTGAAGCTTTCTTT. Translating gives CASSPPRGGTEAFF.

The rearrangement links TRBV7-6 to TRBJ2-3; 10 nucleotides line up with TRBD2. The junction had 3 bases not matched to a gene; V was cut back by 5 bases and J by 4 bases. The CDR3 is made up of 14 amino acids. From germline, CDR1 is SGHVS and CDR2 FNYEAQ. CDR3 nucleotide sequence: TGTGCCAGCAGCCGCGGGACTAGCGCAGATACGCAGTATTTT. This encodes CASSRGTSADTQYF.

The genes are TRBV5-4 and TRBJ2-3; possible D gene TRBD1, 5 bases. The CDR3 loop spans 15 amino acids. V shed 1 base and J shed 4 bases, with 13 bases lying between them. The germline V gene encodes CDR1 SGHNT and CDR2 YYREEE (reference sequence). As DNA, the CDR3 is TGTGCCAGCAGCTTGAGGGCAGGGTCGGCAGATACGCAGTATTTT. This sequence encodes CASSLRAGSADTQYF.

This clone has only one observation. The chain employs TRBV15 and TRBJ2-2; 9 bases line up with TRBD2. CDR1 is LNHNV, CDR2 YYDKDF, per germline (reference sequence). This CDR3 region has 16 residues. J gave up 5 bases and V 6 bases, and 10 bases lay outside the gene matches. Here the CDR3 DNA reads TGTGCCACCAGAACCGTCGGACTAGCGAGGACCGGGGAGCTGTTTTTT. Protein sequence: CATRTVGLARTGELFF. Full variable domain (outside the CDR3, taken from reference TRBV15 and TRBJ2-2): DAMVIQNPRYQVTQFGKPVTLSCSQTLNHNVMYWYQQKSSQAPKLLFHYYDKDFNNEADTPDNFQSRRPNTSFCFLDIRSPGLGDTAMYLCATRTVGLARTGELFFGEGSRLTVL.

CDR3 sequence reads: CASLDRGTEAFF. CDR3 nucleotide sequence: TGTGCCAGCTTGGACAGGGGAACTGAAGCTTTCTTT. The chain recombines TRBV2 with TRBJ1-1; TRBD1 agrees at 9 bases. This CDR3 is 12 amino acids long. CDR1 and CDR2 from the germline V gene are SNHLY and FYNNEI. J was trimmed by 5 bases and V by 8 bases; bases with no gene match: 3.

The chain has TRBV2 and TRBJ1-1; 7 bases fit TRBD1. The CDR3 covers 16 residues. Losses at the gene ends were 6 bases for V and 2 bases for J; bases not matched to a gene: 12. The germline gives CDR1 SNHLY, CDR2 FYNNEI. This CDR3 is CASSHTLDRDNTEAFF. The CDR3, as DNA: TGTGCCAGCAGCCACACACTCGACAGGGATAACACTGAAGCTTTCTTT.

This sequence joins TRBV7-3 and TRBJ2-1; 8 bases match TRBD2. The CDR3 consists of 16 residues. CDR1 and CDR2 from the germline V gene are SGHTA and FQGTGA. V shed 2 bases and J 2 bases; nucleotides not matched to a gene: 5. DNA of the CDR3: TGTGCCAGCAGCTTACTGGGCGGGGGGACCTACAATGAGCAGTTCTTC. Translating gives CASSLLGGGTYNEQFF.

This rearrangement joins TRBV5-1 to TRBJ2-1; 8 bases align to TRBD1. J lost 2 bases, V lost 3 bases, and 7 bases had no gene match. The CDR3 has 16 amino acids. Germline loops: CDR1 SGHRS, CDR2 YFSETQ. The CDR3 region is CASSSGQGRTYNEQFF. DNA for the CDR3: TGCGCCAGCAGCTCTGGACAGGGTCGGACCTACAATGAGCAGTTCTTC.